The present TCR beta chain was sequenced within a study of T cell responses to AZD1222 COVID-19 vaccine. TCRdb's table, derived via immunoSEQ multiplex PCR, lists solely in-frame clones and lacks some. The table lists approximately 90,000 clones, 85% to 90% of them singletons. The CDR3 is made up of 16 amino acids. V lost 4 bases to trimming and J lost 6 bases; unmatched junction nucleotides: 12. Germline V gene sequence: CDR1 LGHDT, CDR2 YNNKEL (reference sequence). With regard to this clone: Its antigen remains unidentified.

The study, taken as a whole, reports: Breadth and depth of Spike-specific TCRs rose after two AZD1222 doses. The donor cohort was predominantly white British with a female majority, and clonal diversity may have been underestimated. Baseline testing showed seropositivity in only a handful of AZD1222 recipients.

Sequencing used peripheral blood, obtained on day 0 of AZD1222 vaccination. This clonotype was obtained from an adult in good health. The V call is TRBV3-1 (or the pseudogene TRBV3-2), the J call TRBJ2-5; TRBD2 matches at 9 bases. The CDR3 reads CASSPHGGGVLKTQYF. For the CDR3, the DNA is TGTGCCAGCAGCCCCCATGGCGGGGGGGTATTGAAGACCCAGTACTTC.